Listed here are 19 T cell receptor beta chains from one sample, sequenced in a study of cytomegalovirus exposure and HLA in healthy donors (dated 2017 in TCRdb). Library prep was done by the immunoSEQ multiplex PCR assay. Drawn from immuneACCESS, this table holds only the in-frame rearrangements with V and J called that TCRdb kept. Clones are partly lost; checked studies trace under half to an unresolved V gene and leave the rest unexplained. The table for this sample lists some 330,000 clones; roughly 90% of them were counted only once. The ten top clones hold 0.75% to 0.85% of the sample. Material: PBMCs. The source of these receptors is a woman in her late teens or twenties in good health and CMV-seronegative.

The chain recombines TRBV28 with TRBJ1-1, with 7 positions matching TRBD1. Germline V gene lookup returns CDR1 MDHEN and CDR2 SYDVKM. The CDR3 runs 14 residues. Germline trimming cut 8 bases from V and 3 bases from J; bases unmatched to any gene: 9. The chain's CDR3 is CASGDSDGDTEAFF. The CDR3 nucleotides read TGTGCCAGCGGGGACAGTGACGGGGACACTGAAGCTTTCTTT.

Details on this clone: The junction departs from the called germline gene at one end, perhaps through a read error. V and J are TRBV28 and TRBJ1-2; D possibly corresponds to TRBD1 (6 bases). The CDR3 is 13 residues long. Germline V CDR1 and CDR2: MDHEN, SYDVKM. This CDR3 is CALVGGQINRSSF. CDR3 nucleotides: TGTGCCCTAGTCGGAGGACAGATCAACCGCTCCTCCTTC.

The chain is built from TRBV2 and TRBJ1-2; tentative D call: TRBD1 (5 bases). Trimming took off 8 bases at V and 0 bases at J, with 10 bases between the two ends. This CDR3 spans 13 amino acids. CDR1 SNHLY and CDR2 FYNNEI come from the germline V gene. The chain's CDR3 is CASLPGSNYGYTF. Here the CDR3 DNA reads TGTGCCAGCTTACCAGGGTCTAACTATGGCTACACCTTC.

This clone turned up a few times. The chain carries TRBV7-2 and TRBJ1-1; D is ambiguous. With 4 bases removed from V and 0 bases from J, the gap between germline ends came to 12 bases. CDR3 length: 15 amino acids. Germline CDR1 SGHTA, CDR2 FQGNSA. The DNA of the CDR3 is TGTGCCAGCAGCTCCCAAGGACTCATGAACACTGAAGCTTTCTTT. Translated, it gives CASSSQGLMNTEAFF.

The CDR3 spells CASSYSAGGGYEQYF. The CDR3 coding sequence is TGTGCCAGCAGTTACTCGGCAGGGGGAGGTTACGAGCAGTACTTC. The J gene is TRBJ2-7, the V gene TRBV6-5; D might be TRBD1 (7 bases). The V gene's germline CDR1 is MNHEY and CDR2 SVGAGI. The CDR3 totals 15 residues. Trimming took off 0 bases at V and 4 bases at J, with 13 bases between the two ends.

This clone was seen just once. The J gene is TRBJ2-2, the V gene TRBV5-6; D not resolved. The CDR3 covers 14 residues. Per germline, CDR1 SGHDT and CDR2 YYEEEE. V was pared by 1 base and J by 4 bases, with 8 bases between. CDR3 sequence reads: CASSLRISTGELFF. In DNA form, the CDR3 reads TGTGCCAGCAGCTTGCGTATCTCCACCGGGGAGCTGTTTTTT.

The chain combines TRBV27 with TRBJ2-7; a weak D match, TRBD2 (5 bases). V was pared by 0 bases and J by 0 bases, with 15 bases between. Germline V gene lookup returns CDR1 MNHEY and CDR2 SMNVEV (reference sequence). The CDR3 consists of 17 residues. The CDR3 sequence is CASSLSSLGGPSYEQYF. CDR3 bases: TGTGCCAGCAGTTTATCCTCCCTAGGCGGGCCCTCCTACGAGCAGTACTTC.

The chain is built from TRBV5-6 and TRBJ2-5; 7 nucleotides agree with TRBD1. This CDR3 comprises 14 residues. The germline V gene has CDR1 SGHDT and CDR2 YYEEEE. V lost 4 bases, J lost 7 bases, and 10 bases stayed unmatched. CDR3 amino acids: CASSLGDSLGTQYF. CDR3 nucleotide sequence: TGTGCCAGCAGCCTAGGGGACAGCCTGGGGACCCAGTACTTC.

The CDR3 sequence is CASRPRDNQETQYF. DNA for the CDR3: TGTGCCAGCAGGCCACGGGACAACCAAGAGACCCAGTACTTC. The rearrangement joins TRBV27 to TRBJ2-5; D might be TRBD1 (6 bases). CDR1 and CDR2 from the germline V gene are MNHEY and SMNVEV (reference sequence). V was clipped by 6 bases and J by 0 bases, with 11 bases between them. This CDR3 region has 14 residues.

This chain uses TRBV15 with TRBJ1-4, with 7 bases lining up with TRBD1. The germline gives CDR1 LNHNV, CDR2 YYDKDF (reference sequence). The V and J ends lost 9 bases and 5 bases, in that order; junction bases with no gene match: 18. The CDR3 runs to 17 residues. DNA of the CDR3: TGTGCCACAGGGGGCAGAACAGCCGCAGAAAGCAATGAAAAACTGTTTTTT. Protein product: CATGGRTAAESNEKLFF.

The chain couples TRBV7-9 to TRBJ2-7, with 8 bases identical to TRBD2. The CDR3 has 14 residues. Trimming removed 5 bases from V and 5 bases from J; junction bases left unmatched: 8. CDR1 and CDR2 from the germline V gene are SEHNR and FQNEAQ (reference sequence). The CDR3 loop reads CASSVSGSEDEQYF. The CDR3 bases are TGTGCCAGCAGCGTGAGCGGGAGCGAGGACGAGCAGTACTTC.

This chain connects TRBV28 to TRBJ1-5, with 11 positions matching TRBD1. V dropped 6 bases and J dropped 4; count of bases not matched to a gene: 5. Germline values: CDR1 MDHEN, CDR2 SYDVKM. The CDR3 has 15 residues. The CDR3: CASRDRDRGNQPQHF. CDR3 DNA sequence: TGTGCCAGCAGGGACCGGGACAGGGGGAATCAGCCCCAGCATTTT.

This clone was seen more than once but under ten times. The chain joins TRBV27 to TRBJ1-2; TRBD1 is a possible D gene (5 bases). The CDR3 loop spans 15 amino acids. V lost 4 bases and J 1 base, leaving 13 bases between the germline ends. From germline, CDR1 is MNHEY and CDR2 SMNVEV (reference sequence). The CDR3 DNA follows: TGTGCCAGCAGTTCCCGGACACCAGATAACTATGGCTACACCTTC. It yields the protein CASSSRTPDNYGYTF.

As for this clone: The same CDR3 can be traced to other DNA sequences in this sample. The rearrangement uses TRBV12-5 and TRBJ2-1; 11 bases align to TRBD1. This CDR3 region has 14 residues. Trimming at V came to 6 bases and at J to 3 bases, leaving 1 base not matched to a gene. Germline CDR1 is LGHNT and CDR2 is FRNRAP. The CDR3 is CASGGTGGYNEQFF. In nucleotides, the CDR3 is TGTGCTAGTGGGGGGACAGGGGGCTACAATGAGCAGTTCTTC. Using reference TRBV12-5 and TRBJ2-1 for the parts outside the CDR3, the full variable domain is DARVTQTPRHKVTEMGQEVTMRCQPILGHNTVFWYRQTMMQGLELLAYFRNRAPLDDSGMPKDRFSAEMPDATLATLKIQPSEPRDSAVYFCASGGTGGYNEQFFGPGTRLTVL.

Only a few counts were recorded for this clone. The V gene is TRBV6-5, the J gene TRBJ1-5; D not certain. The CDR3 spans 15 residues. Trimming took off 6 bases at V and 5 bases at J, with 17 bases between the two ends. Germline assignment: CDR1 MNHEY and CDR2 SVGAGI. The CDR3, as DNA: TGTGCCAGCAGCCCCGGATCGGGGTTCGATCAGCCCCAGCATTTT. It codes for CASSPGSGFDQPQHF.

This rearrangement joins TRBV6-1 to TRBJ1-5; 11 positions agree with TRBD1. The CDR3 is 18 residues long. Germline lookup yields CDR1 MNHNS and CDR2 SASEGT. V was clipped by 3 bases and J by 0 bases; unmatched bases: 7. CDR3 DNA: TGTGCCAGCAGTGAGAGGACAGGGGGCGCATCTAGCAATCAGCCCCAGCATTTT. Its protein product is CASSERTGGASSNQPQHF.

The gene calls are TRBV28 and TRBJ1-1; unclear D gene. The germline gives CDR1 MDHEN, CDR2 SYDVKM. The CDR3 is 12 residues long. V was clipped by 7 bases and J by 5 bases, with 11 bases between them. The CDR3 spells CASTTYRTEAFF. CDR3 sequence (DNA): TGTGCCAGCACCACCTATCGGACTGAAGCTTTCTTT.

This chain uses TRBV18 with TRBJ1-1; possibly TRBD1 for D (6 bases). The CDR3 contains 15 residues. V dropped 5 bases and J dropped 1 base, with 14 bases sitting between them. Looked up from germline, CDR1 is KGHSH and CDR2 is LQKENI. The DNA for the CDR3 is TGTGCCAGCTCAGTTCAGGGGCATGAGAACACTGAAGCTTTCTTT. Its translation is CASSVQGHENTEAFF.

The gene calls are TRBV4-3 and TRBJ2-3; tentatively, D is TRBD1 (5 bases). The germline V and J ends were trimmed by 4 bases and 0 bases, with 11 bases remaining between them. Germline CDR1 is LGHNA and CDR2 is YSLEER. The CDR3 totals 15 residues. Here the CDR3 reads CASSRRQISTDTQYF. Here the CDR3 DNA reads TGCGCCAGCAGCCGCCGACAGATCAGCACAGATACGCAGTATTTT.